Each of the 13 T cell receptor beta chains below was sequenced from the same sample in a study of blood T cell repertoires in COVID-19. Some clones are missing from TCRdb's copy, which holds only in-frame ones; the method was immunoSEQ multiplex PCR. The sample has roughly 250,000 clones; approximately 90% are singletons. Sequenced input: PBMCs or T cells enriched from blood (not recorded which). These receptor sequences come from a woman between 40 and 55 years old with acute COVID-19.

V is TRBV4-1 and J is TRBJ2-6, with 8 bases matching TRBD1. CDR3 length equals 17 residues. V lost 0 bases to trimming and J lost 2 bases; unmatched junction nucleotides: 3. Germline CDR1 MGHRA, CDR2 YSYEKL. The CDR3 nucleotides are TGCGCCAGCAGCCAAGACCCACAGGGGGCTGGGGCCAACGTCCTGACTTTC. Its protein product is CASSQDPQGAGANVLTF.

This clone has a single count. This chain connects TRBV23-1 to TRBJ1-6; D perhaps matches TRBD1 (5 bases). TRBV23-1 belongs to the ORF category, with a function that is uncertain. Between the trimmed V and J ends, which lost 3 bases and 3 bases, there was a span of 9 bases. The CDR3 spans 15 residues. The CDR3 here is CASSHGRVYNSPLHF. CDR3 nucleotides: TGCGCCAGCAGTCATGGCAGGGTCTATAATTCACCCCTCCACTTT.

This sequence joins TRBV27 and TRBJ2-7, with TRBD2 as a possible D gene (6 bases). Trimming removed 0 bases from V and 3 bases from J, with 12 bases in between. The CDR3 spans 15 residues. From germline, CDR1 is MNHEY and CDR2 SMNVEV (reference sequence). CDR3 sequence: CASSLSPGLNYEQYF. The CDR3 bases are TGTGCCAGCAGTTTATCTCCGGGACTTAACTACGAGCAGTACTTC.

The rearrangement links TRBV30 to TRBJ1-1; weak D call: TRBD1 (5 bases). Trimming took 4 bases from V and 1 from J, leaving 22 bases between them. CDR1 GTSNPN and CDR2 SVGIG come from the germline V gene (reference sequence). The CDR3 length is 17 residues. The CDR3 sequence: CAWTTKPGYSGNTEAFF. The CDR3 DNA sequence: TGTGCCTGGACTACAAAACCAGGGTATAGTGGGAACACTGAAGCTTTCTTT.

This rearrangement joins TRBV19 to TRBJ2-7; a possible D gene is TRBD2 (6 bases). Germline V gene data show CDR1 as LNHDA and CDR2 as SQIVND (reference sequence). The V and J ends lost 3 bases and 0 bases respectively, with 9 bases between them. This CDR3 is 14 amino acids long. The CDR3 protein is CASSIGTLSYEQYF. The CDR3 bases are TGTGCCAGTAGTATTGGGACTCTCTCCTACGAGCAGTACTTC.

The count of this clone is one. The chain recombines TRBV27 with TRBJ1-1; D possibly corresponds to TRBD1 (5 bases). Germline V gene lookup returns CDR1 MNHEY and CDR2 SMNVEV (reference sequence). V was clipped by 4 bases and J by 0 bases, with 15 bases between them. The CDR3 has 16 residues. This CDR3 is CASSSRLKTVNTEAFF. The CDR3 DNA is TGTGCCAGCAGTTCCCGCCTCAAGACAGTGAACACTGAAGCTTTCTTT.

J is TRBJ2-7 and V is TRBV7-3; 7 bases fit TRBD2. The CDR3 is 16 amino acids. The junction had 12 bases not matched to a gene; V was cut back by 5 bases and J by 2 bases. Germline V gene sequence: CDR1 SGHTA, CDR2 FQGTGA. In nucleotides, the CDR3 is TGTGCCAGCAGCGCGCCCGGGTCAGGGAGGGCCTACGAGCAGTACTTC. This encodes CASSAPGSGRAYEQYF.

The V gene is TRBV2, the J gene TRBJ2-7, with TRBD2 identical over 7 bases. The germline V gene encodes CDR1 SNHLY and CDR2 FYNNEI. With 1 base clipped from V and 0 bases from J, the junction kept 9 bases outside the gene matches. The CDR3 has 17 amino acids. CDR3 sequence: CASSEELTSLSSYEQYF. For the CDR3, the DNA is TGTGCCAGCAGTGAAGAATTGACTAGCCTCAGCTCCTACGAGCAGTACTTC.

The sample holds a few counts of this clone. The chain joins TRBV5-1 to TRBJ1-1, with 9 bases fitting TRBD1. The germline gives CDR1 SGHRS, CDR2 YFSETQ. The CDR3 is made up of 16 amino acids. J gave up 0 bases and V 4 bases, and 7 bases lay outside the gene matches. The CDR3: CASSPSGTGLNTEAFF. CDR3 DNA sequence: TGCGCCAGCAGCCCTTCCGGGACAGGGCTGAACACTGAAGCTTTCTTT.

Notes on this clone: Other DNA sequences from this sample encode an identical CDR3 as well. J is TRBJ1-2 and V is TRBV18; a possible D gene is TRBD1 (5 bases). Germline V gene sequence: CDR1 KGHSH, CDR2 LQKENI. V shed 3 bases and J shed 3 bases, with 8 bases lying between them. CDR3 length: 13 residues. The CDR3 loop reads CASSPGQYYGYTF. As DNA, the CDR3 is TGTGCCAGCTCACCCGGACAATACTATGGCTACACCTTC.

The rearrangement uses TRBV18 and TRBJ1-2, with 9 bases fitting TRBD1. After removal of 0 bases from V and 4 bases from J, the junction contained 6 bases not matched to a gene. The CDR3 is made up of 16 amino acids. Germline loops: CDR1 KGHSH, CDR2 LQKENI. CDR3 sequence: CASSPPDRGTGYGYTF. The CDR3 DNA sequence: TGTGCCAGCTCACCACCGGACAGGGGAACAGGCTATGGCTACACCTTC.

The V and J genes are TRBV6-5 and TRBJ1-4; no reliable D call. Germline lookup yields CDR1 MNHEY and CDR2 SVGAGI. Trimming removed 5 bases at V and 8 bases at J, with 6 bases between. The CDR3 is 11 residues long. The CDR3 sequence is CASSRGEKLFF. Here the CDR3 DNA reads TGTGCCAGCAGTAGAGGGGAAAAACTGTTTTTT.

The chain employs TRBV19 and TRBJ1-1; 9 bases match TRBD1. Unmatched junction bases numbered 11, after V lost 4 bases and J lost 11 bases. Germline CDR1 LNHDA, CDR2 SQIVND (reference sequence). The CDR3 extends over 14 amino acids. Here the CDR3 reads CASSTGTGTLFAFF. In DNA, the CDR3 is TGTGCCAGTAGTACAGGGACAGGGACTTTGTTCGCTTTCTTT.